This T cell receptor (beta chain) is drawn from a study of blood T cells in healthy people across ages. Findings of the study overall: No conclusive comparison of naive versus antigen-experienced cells was possible with unsorted PBMCs. Estimates of diversity drawn from one million T cells were considered underestimates. The study found TCR beta diversity correlated strongly with naive T cell percentage. Significant beta diversity loss was already apparent by age around 40, declining roughly linearly.

Turning to this clonotype: What it binds is unknown.

V lost 4 bases, J lost 5 bases, and 11 bases stayed unmatched. The CDR3 spans 17 residues. Germline assignment: CDR1 SGHRS and CDR2 YFSETQ. With a J-beta primer mix and a sample-barcoded 5' primer, a second PCR ran about 7 to 12 cycles. TCRdb used MiXCR to reprocess the 5' RACE reads, holding one entry per CDR3 protein. The table records about 970,000 distinct CDR3 sequences, roughly 51% of them present only once. This clonotype was obtained from a woman aged 60-75 years in good health. The sequenced sample consisted of blood. The chain carries TRBV5-1 and TRBJ2-5, with 13 bases identical to TRBD2. The CDR3 reads CASSPGTSGEKGETQYF. DNA for the CDR3: TGCGCCAGCAGCCCCGGGACTAGCGGGGAGAAGGGTGAGACCCAGTACTTC.